This TCR beta chain was observed in a study of cytomegalovirus exposure and HLA in healthy donors. Study details: Earlier work reported 117 million unique TCR beta sequences from 150 million to 200 million T cells. Study-wide findings and caveats: Reports indicate that TCR beta sequences accurately predicted the HLA-A and HLA-B alleles of most subjects.

In the case of this clone: Its antigen is still unknown.

The study ran its PCR with 60 Vbeta and 13 Jbeta primers. Libraries were prepared by immunoSEQ multiplex PCR; TCRdb keeps only in-frame clonotypes and omits some of them. The sample contains approximately 210,000 clones, roughly 79% of which appear only once. CDR3 size: 13 residues. V was pared by 0 bases and J by 4 bases, with 3 bases between. Germline V gene data show CDR1 as SGHTA and CDR2 as FQGTGA. These donors counted as nominally healthy when sampled, but unrecorded immune exposures were likely. The TCR comes from a male donor in good health and CMV-seronegative. Sequenced material: PBMCs. The V gene is TRBV7-3, the J gene TRBJ2-2; the D is unclear. CDR3 sequence: CASSLTSTGELFF. The CDR3 DNA sequence: TGTGCCAGCAGCTTAACGAGCACCGGGGAGCTGTTTTTT.